What follows describes a single T cell receptor beta chain. The CDR3 runs to 15 residues. The ends lost 6 bases at V and 8 bases at J; junction bases unmatched: 10. In germline, CDR1 is MDHEN, CDR2 SYDVKM. Researchers sorted participants into cohorts using their self-reported clinical history. The record originates from a study of blood T cell repertoires in COVID-19. Data came from immunoSEQ multiplex PCR; TCRdb stores just in-frame clones and leaves some out. The data contain 150,000 to 200,000 clones, 70% to 85% of them singletons. The clonotype comes from a woman aged 45 to 65 who had recovered from COVID-19. Sequencing used PBMCs or T cells enriched from blood (not recorded which). This chain connects TRBV28 to TRBJ2-1; TRBD2 aligns across 10 bases. This chain's CDR3 is CASSDTSGVGDEQFF. CDR3 DNA sequence: TGTGCCAGCAGCGATACTAGCGGGGTGGGCGATGAGCAGTTCTTC.